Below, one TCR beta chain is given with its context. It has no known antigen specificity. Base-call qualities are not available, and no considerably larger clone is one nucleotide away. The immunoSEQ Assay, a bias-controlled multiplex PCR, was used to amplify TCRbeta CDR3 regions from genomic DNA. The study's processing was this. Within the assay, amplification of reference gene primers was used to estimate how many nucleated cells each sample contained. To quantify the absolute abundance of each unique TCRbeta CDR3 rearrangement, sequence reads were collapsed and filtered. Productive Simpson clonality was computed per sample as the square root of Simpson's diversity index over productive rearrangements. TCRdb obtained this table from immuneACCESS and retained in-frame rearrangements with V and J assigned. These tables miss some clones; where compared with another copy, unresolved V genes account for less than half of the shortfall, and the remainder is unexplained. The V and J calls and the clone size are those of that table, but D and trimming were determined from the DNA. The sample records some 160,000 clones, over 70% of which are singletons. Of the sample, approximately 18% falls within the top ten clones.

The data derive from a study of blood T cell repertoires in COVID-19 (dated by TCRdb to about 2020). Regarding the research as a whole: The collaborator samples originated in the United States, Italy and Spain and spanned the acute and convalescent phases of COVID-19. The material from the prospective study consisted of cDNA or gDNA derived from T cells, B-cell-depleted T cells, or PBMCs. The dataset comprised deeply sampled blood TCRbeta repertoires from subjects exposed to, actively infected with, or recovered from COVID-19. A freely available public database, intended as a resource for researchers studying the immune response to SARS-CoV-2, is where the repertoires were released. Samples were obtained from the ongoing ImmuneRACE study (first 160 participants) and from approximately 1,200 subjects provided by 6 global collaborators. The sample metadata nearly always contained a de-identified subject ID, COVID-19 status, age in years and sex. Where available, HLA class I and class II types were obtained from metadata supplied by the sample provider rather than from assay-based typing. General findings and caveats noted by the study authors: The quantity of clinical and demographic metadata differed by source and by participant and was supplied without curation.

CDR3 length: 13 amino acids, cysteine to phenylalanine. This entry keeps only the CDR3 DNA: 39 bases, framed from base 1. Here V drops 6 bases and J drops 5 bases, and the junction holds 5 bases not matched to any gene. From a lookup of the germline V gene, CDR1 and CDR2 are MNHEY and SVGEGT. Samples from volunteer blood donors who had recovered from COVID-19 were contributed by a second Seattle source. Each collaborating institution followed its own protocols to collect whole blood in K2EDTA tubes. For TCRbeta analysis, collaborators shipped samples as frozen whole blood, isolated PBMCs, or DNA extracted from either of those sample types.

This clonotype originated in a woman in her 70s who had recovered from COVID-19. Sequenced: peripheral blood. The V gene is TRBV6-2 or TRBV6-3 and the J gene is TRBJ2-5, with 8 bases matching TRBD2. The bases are TGTGCCAGCAGCGGACTAGCTAGGGAGACCCAGTACTTC. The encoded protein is CASSGLARETQYF.